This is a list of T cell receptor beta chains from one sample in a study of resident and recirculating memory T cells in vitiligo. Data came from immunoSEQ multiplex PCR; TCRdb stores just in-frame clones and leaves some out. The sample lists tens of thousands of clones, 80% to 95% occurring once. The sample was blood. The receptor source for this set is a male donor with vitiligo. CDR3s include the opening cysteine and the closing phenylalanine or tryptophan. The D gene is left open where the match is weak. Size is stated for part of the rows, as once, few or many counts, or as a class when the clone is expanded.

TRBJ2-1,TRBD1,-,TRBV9,CASSLDRASYNEQFF,TGTGCCAGCAGCCTTGACAGGGCCTCTTACAATGAGCAGTTCTTC
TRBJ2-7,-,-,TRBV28,CASSFGGSRGYEQYF,TGTGCCAGCAGTTTTGGGGGCTCGCGTGGCTACGAGCAGTACTTC
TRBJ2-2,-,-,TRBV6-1,CASTFGQPSTGELFF,TGTGCCAGCACCTTTGGACAGCCGAGCACCGGGGAGCTGTTTTTT
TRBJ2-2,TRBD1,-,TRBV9,CASSGRRGRGLDGELFF,TGTGCCAGCAGCGGTCGGAGGGGCAGGGGGCTTGACGGGGAGCTGTTTTTT
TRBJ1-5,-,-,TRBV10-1,CASRTGLRQPQHF,TGCGCCAGCAGAACAGGGTTGCGACAGCCCCAGCATTTT
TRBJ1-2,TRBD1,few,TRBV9,CASSATGVYGYTF,TGTGCCAGCAGCGCCACAGGGGTGTATGGCTACACCTTC
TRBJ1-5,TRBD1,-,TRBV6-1,CASSGDRENQYSNQPQHF,TGTGCCAGCAGTGGGGACAGGGAAAACCAATATAGCAATCAGCCCCAGCATTTT
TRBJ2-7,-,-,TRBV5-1,CASSLVATTGIEQYF,TGCGCCAGCAGCTTGGTGGCCACAACAGGGATCGAGCAGTACTTC
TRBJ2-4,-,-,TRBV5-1,CASSLTGGILAKNIQYF,TGCGCCAGCAGCTTGACCGGAGGGATTCTCGCCAAAAACATTCAGTACTTC
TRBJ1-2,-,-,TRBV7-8,CASSLAAGDGAYGYTF,TGTGCCAGCAGCTTAGCAGCAGGGGACGGAGCGTATGGCTACACCTTC
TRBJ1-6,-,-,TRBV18,CASSIEVGNSPLHF,TGTGCCAGCTCCATAGAGGTTGGGAATTCACCCCTCCACTTT
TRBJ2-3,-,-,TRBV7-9,CASSLEAGLDTQYF,TGTGCCAGCAGCTTAGAAGCAGGTTTAGATACGCAGTATTTT
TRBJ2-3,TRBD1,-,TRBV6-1,CASSDTGQVTDTQYF,TGTGCCAGCAGTGATACGGGACAGGTCACAGATACGCAGTATTTT
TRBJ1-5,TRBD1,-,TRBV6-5,CASSQTGNSNQPQHF,TGTGCCAGCAGCCAGACAGGGAATAGCAATCAGCCCCAGCATTTT
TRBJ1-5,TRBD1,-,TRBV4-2,CASSQGQGHSNQPQHF,TGTGCCAGCAGCCAAGGACAGGGCCATAGCAATCAGCCCCAGCATTTT
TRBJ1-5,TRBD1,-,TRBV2,CASSEQYRGSNQPQHF,TGTGCCAGCAGTGAACAATACAGGGGGAGCAATCAGCCCCAGCATTTT